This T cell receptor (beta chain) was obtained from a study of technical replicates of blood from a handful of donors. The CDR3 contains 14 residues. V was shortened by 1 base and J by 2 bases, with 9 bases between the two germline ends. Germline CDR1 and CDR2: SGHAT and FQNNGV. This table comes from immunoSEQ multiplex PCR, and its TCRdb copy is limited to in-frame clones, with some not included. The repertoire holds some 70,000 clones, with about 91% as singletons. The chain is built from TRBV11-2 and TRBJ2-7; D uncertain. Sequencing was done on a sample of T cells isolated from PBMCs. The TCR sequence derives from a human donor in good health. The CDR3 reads CASSLVRSPYEQYF. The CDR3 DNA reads TGTGCCAGCAGCTTAGTACGCAGTCCCTACGAGCAGTACTTC.